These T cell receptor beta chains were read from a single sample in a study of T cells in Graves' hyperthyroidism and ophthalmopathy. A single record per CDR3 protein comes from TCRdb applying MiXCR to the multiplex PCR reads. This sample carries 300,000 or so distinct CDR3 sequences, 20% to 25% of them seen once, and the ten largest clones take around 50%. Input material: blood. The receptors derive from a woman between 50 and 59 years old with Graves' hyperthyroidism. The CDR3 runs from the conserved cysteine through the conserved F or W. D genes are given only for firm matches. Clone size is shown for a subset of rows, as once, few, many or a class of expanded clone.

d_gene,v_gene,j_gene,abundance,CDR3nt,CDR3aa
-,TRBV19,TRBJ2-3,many,TGTGCCAGTAGTATGGCAGGGTCCAAGGAGGATACGCAGTATTTT,CASSMAGSKEDTQYF
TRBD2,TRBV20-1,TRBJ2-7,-,TGCAGTGCTAGAGATCTGGGACTAGCAAACCACTACGAGCAGTACTTC,CSARDLGLANHYEQYF
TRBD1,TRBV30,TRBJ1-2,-,TGTGCCGGGCGGGACAGGGGCAACTATGGCTACACCTTC,CAGRDRGNYGYTF
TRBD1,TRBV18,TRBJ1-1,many,TGTGCCAGCTCACGACAGGGTGAGGCTTTCTTT,CASSRQGEAFF
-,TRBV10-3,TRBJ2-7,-,TGTGCCATCTCGGCAGGGGCTCGCAACGAGCAGTACTTC,CAISAGARNEQYF
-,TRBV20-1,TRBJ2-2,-,TGCAGTGCTCCAAACGCAGGGGGGGCGAACACCGGGGAGCTGTTTTTT,CSAPNAGGANTGELFF
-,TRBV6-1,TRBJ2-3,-,TGTGCCAGCAGTTCAGGACGGGTCTTGACGCAGTATTTT,CASSSGRVLTQYF
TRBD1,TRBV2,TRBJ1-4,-,TGTGCCAGCAGCGACGGACAGGGGCATGAAAAACTGTTTTTT,CASSDGQGHEKLFF
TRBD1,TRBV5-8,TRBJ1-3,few,TGTGCCAGCAGCTTGCAGGGGGCGATCTCTGGAAACACCATATATTTT,CASSLQGAISGNTIYF
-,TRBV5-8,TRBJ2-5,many,TGTGCCAGCAGCTTAGGGCCGGAGACCCAGTACTTC,CASSLGPETQYF
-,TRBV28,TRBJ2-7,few,TGTGCCAGCACTAAGCGGAGGGCCCTCGCCTACGAGCAGTACTTC,CASTKRRALAYEQYF
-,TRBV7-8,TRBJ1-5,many,TGTGCCAGCAGCTTAGGGGGGGCAAGCAATCAGCCCCAGCATTTT,CASSLGGASNQPQHF
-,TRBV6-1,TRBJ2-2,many,TGTGCCAGCAAACAGGGCACTTACACCGGGGAGCTGTTTTTT,CASKQGTYTGELFF
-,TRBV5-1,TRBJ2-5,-,TGCGCCAGCAGCTTGGGGGCAGGGAAGGAGACCCAGTACTTC,CASSLGAGKETQYF
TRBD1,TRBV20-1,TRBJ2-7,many,TGCAGTGCTAGAGATACCGGGACAGGTCTCTACGAGCAGTACTTC,CSARDTGTGLYEQYF
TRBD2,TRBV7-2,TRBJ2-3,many,TGTGCCAGCAGCTCGGGACTAGCCGTGACCACAGATACGCAGTATTTT,CASSSGLAVTTDTQYF
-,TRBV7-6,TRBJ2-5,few,TGTGCCAGCAGCTTAGCGGGAGACAGAAGGTACTTC,CASSLAGDRRYF
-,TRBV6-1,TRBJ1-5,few,TGTGCCAGCAGTGAAGCGTCCGGATTCAATCAGCCCCAGCATTTT,CASSEASGFNQPQHF
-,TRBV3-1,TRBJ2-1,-,TGTGCCAGCAGCCTCCCGACAGGACCCAACGAGCAGTTCTTC,CASSLPTGPNEQFF
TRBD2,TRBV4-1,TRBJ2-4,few,TGCGCCAGCAGCCACCCCCGGGGGGTGTCCAAAAACATTCAGTACTTC,CASSHPRGVSKNIQYF
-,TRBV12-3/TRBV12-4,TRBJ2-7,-,TGTGCCAGCAGTTGGAATCCGGACACGTCATCCTACGAGCAGTACTTC,CASSWNPDTSSYEQYF
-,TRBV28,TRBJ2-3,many,TGTGCCAGCAGTCCGTTCCTCACAGATACGCAGTATTTT,CASSPFLTDTQYF
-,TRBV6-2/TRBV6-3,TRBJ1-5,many,TGTGCCAGCAGTCAATCGGGGTCCAATCAGCCCCAGCATTTT,CASSQSGSNQPQHF
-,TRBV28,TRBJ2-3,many,TGTGCCAGCAGTCCCAATCGGAATACGCAGTATTTT,CASSPNRNTQYF
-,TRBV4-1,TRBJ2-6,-,TGCGCCAGCAGCCAATGGCGCACAGGCCGCTCTGGGGCCAACGTCCTGACTTTC,CASSQWRTGRSGANVLTF
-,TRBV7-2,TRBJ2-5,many,TGTGCCAGCAGCTTAGTTGCGGGGAGCCAAGAGACCCAGTACTTC,CASSLVAGSQETQYF
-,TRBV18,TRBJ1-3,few,TGTGCCAGCTCACCAAAGCAAGGGGGCTCTGGAAACACCATATATTTT,CASSPKQGGSGNTIYF
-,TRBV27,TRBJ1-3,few,TGTGCCAGCAGTAGGTCCGCCTCTGGAAACACCATATATTTT,CASSRSASGNTIYF
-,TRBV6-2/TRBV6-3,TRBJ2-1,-,TGTGCCAGCGCCGGAGGGGCCTACAATGAGCAGTTCTTC,CASAGGAYNEQFF
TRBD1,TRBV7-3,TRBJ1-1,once,TGTGCCAGCAGCCCCTTCTCGACAGGGAGGAGGTACACTGAAGCTTTCTTT,CASSPFSTGRRYTEAFF
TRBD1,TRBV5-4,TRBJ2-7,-,TGTGCCAGCACCGTCGGACAGGACCTCTACGAGCAGTACTTC,CASTVGQDLYEQYF
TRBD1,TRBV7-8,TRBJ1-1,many,TGTGCCAGCAGCCGGACAGGGGTGACTGAAGCTTTCTTT,CASSRTGVTEAFF
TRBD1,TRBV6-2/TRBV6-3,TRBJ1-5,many,TGTGCCAGCAGTTACTCGATACTAAGTTCCCAGGGGGCTCGAGGCAATCAGCCCCAGCATTTT,CASSYSILSSQGARGNQPQHF
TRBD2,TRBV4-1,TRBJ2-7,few,TGCGCCAGCAGAAATACGGGAGGGCCCGACGAGCAGTACTTC,CASRNTGGPDEQYF
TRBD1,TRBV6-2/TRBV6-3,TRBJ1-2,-,TGTGCCAGCAAACAGCCGGGACAGGGAAAATATGGCTACACCTTC,CASKQPGQGKYGYTF
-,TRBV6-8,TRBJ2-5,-,TGTTACTCGCGGCGCTCAAGTCAAGAGACCCAGTACTTC,CYSRRSSQETQYF
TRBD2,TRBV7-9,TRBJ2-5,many,TGTGCCAGCGGACAGAACCGACTAGCGGGCGTCCGGGAGACCCAGTACTTC,CASGQNRLAGVRETQYF
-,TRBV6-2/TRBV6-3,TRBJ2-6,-,TGTGCCAGCAGTTACGCAAGATCTGGGGCCAACGTCCTGACTTTC,CASSYARSGANVLTF
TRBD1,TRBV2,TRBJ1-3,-,TGTGCCAGCAGTGAAACCGGACAGGGTGCTTCCTCTGGAAACACCATATATTTT,CASSETGQGASSGNTIYF
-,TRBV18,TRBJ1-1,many,TGTGCCAGCTCAGAGTTTAGGGGGAACACTGAAGCTTTCTTT,CASSEFRGNTEAFF
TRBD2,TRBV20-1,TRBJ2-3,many,TGCAGTGCCAAGAGCGGGAGCGGCACAGATACGCAGTATTTT,CSAKSGSGTDTQYF
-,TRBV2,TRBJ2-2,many,TGTGCCAGCATGACAATGAACACCGGGGAGCTGTTTTTT,CASMTMNTGELFF
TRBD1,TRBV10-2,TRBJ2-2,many,TGCGCCAGCAGTGCCCAGGGGGCCAGCACCGGGGAGCTGTTTTTT,CASSAQGASTGELFF
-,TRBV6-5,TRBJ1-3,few,TGTGCCAGCAGTTACTCGACGGGAGGCTCTGGAAACACCATATATTTT,CASSYSTGGSGNTIYF
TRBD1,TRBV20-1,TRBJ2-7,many,TGCAGTGCTACAACGGGCAGGGGGCCCTACGAGCAGTACTTC,CSATTGRGPYEQYF
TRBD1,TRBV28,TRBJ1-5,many,TGTGCCAGCAGTTCCCTAGTCAGGGGGAGCAATCAGCCCCAGCATTTT,CASSSLVRGSNQPQHF
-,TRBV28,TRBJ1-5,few,TGTGCCAGCAGTTGGTCTGAGCCTGGACTCTATAGCGATCAGCCCCAGCATTTT,CASSWSEPGLYSDQPQHF
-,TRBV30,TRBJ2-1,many,TGTGCCTGGAGAGAATACAATGAGCAGTTCTTC,CAWREYNEQFF
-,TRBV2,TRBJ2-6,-,TGTGCCATCACTAGGGGTTCTGGGGCCAACGTCCTGACTTTC,CAITRGSGANVLTF
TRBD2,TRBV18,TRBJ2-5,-,TGTGCCAGCTCATCTACTTTAGCGGGGGGCGCATGGGAGACCCAGTACTTC,CASSSTLAGGAWETQYF
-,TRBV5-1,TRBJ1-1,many,TGCGCCAGCAGCTTGGGAGTCAACCTGGGTAACACTGAAGCTTTCTTT,CASSLGVNLGNTEAFF
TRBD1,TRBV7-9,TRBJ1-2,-,TGTGCCAGCAGCTTAGAGGTGACAGGGGGCCATGGCTACACCTTC,CASSLEVTGGHGYTF
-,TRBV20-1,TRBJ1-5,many,TGCAGTGCTAGAGTAGGGGTTAGCAATCAGCCCCAGCATTTT,CSARVGVSNQPQHF